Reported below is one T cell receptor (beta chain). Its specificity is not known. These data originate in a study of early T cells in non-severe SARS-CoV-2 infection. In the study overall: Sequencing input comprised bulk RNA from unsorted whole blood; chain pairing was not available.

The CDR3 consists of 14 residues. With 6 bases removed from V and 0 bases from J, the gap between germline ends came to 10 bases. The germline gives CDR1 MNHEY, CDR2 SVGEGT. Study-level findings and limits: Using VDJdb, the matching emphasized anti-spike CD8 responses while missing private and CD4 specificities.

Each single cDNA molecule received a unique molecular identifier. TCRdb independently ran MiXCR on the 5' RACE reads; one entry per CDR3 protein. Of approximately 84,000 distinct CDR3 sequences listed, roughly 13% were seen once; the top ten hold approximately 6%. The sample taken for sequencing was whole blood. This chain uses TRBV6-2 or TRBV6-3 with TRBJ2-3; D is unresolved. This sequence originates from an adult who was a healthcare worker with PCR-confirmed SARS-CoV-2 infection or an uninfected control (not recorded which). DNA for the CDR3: TGTGCCAGCAGCAGTCGGTTTAGCACAGATACGCAGTATTTT. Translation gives CASSSRFSTDTQYF.